The source of this T cell receptor beta chain is a study of T cell changes during pregnancy in multiple sclerosis. Profiling relied on immunoSEQ multiplex PCR, and the TCRdb table lists in-frame clones only, not all of them. Of 100,000 or so clones detected, roughly 90% appear once; the ten largest clones hold just under 2%. The ends were cut back, 4 bases at V and 7 bases at J, with 10 bases in the middle. The CDR3 covers 11 residues. Germline V gene lookup returns CDR1 GTSNPN and CDR2 SVGIG (reference sequence). A single count supports this clone. Specimen: peripheral blood, collected after pregnancy. The rearrangement uses TRBV30 and TRBJ1-1; perhaps TRBD1 as D (6 bases). The source is a female donor with multiple sclerosis, enrolled in a pregnancy study. For the CDR3, the DNA is TGTGCCTGGAAGGGGGGGGTTGAAGCTTTCTTT. This encodes CAWKGGVEAFF.